This T cell receptor beta chain was recorded in a study of T cell repertoires in cytomegalovirus infection. Looking at the study overall: Public signatures in TCR beta pointed to CMV infection and matching HLA type.

Study results and limitations: Based on cumulative public TCR beta family frequency, carriers of CMV plus the relevant HLA were identified. Clonotypes of TCR beta that were HLA-C-restricted and CMV-specific dominated the ex vivo response.

This clonotype was counted only a few times. Its specificity is not known. The germline V gene encodes CDR1 MNHNS and CDR2 SASEGT. V lost 5 bases to trimming and J lost 0 bases, with 9 bases between them. CDR3 length: 14 amino acids. TCRdb fed the reads into MiXCR, producing one record per CDR3 protein. The table shows more than 350,000 distinct CDR3 sequences, with about 33% occurring only once. The V call is TRBV6-1, the J call TRBJ2-3; D ambiguous. This receptor was identified in a human donor in good health (CMV status not recorded). Some clones in this sample may be carry-over from other donors' samples. Sequencing was done on a sample of PBMCs. CDR3 DNA sequence: TGTGCCAGCAGTCATCCGTCTAGCACAGATACGCAGTATTTT. As protein: CASSHPSSTDTQYF.